The 13 T cell receptor beta chains below come from one sample, sequenced in a study of blood T cell repertoires in COVID-19. TCRdb's copy holds only in-frame clones and misses some; the assay was immunoSEQ multiplex PCR. The sample includes about 240,000 clones, around nine tenths of them seen just once. Material for sequencing was PBMCs or T cells enriched from blood (not recorded which). Source of these receptors: a woman aged 25 to 39 who had recovered from COVID-19.

The chain has TRBV27 and TRBJ1-1; 9 nucleotides agree with TRBD1. Unmatched junction bases numbered 4, after V lost 4 bases and J lost 4 bases. The CDR3 is made up of 14 amino acids. Germline assignment: CDR1 MNHEY and CDR2 SMNVEV (reference sequence). DNA for the CDR3: TGTGCCAGCAGTTGGGACAGGGACGGCACTGAAGCTTTCTTT. Amino acids: CASSWDRDGTEAFF.

The J gene is TRBJ2-2, the V gene TRBV7-9; 8 bases are shared with TRBD1. Trimming at V came to 5 bases and at J to 3 bases, leaving 5 bases not matched to a gene. Germline V CDR1 and CDR2: SEHNR, FQNEAQ (reference sequence). The CDR3 spans 15 residues. The CDR3 is CASSLQGADTGELFF. For the CDR3, the DNA is TGTGCCAGCAGCCTGCAGGGGGCCGACACCGGGGAGCTGTTTTTT.

This chain connects TRBV28 to TRBJ2-7; 10 nucleotides match TRBD1. This CDR3 has 15 residues. The germline V gene has CDR1 MDHEN and CDR2 SYDVKM. Trimming at V came to 4 bases and at J to 2 bases, leaving 5 bases not matched to a gene. CDR3 sequence reads: CASSSRDRGPYEQYF. CDR3 nucleotides: TGTGCCAGCAGTTCCCGGGACAGGGGCCCCTACGAGCAGTACTTC.

J is TRBJ2-1 and V is TRBV4-1; 16 bases are a match to TRBD2. Germline V gene data show CDR1 as MGHRA and CDR2 as YSYEKL. The J segment lost 8 bases and the V segment lost 4 bases, leaving 8 bases of the junction unmatched. The CDR3 totals 17 residues. The CDR3 spells CASSPSSGLAGGDEQFF. The CDR3, as DNA: TGCGCCAGCAGCCCTTCTTCGGGACTAGCGGGGGGGGATGAGCAGTTCTTC.

As DNA, the CDR3 is TGTGCCAGCACCTCCCCGGAGAGCCATAATGAAAAACTGTTTTTT. This gives the protein CASTSPESHNEKLFF. The V gene is TRBV7-9, the J gene TRBJ1-4; D unclear. In germline, CDR1 is SEHNR, CDR2 FQNEAQ (reference sequence). CDR3 size: 15 residues. V was pared by 7 bases and J by 4 bases, with 16 bases between.

This clone was seen a handful of times. The V call is TRBV29-1, the J call TRBJ2-1; TRBD2 matches 11 bases. The CDR3 length is 14 residues. Germline CDR1 and CDR2: SQVTM and ANQGSEA. With 6 bases clipped from V and 4 bases from J, the junction kept 5 bases outside the gene matches. The CDR3 region is CSVEGLAEYNEQFF. As DNA, the CDR3 is TGCAGCGTCGAGGGACTAGCGGAATACAATGAGCAGTTCTTC.

The chain has TRBV18 and TRBJ1-5; no definite D call. Trimming stripped 3 bases from V and 0 bases from J, with 9 bases between. The CDR3 is 15 residues long. Per the germline V gene, CDR1 is KGHSH and CDR2 is LQKENI. The DNA for the CDR3 is TGTGCCAGCTCACCTGACACCTATAGCAATCAGCCCCAGCATTTT. It encodes CASSPDTYSNQPQHF.

This chain links TRBV5-1 with TRBJ2-7, with 7 bases aligning to TRBD1. Per the germline V gene, CDR1 is SGHRS and CDR2 is YFSETQ. V was clipped by 3 bases and J by 6 bases; unmatched bases: 3. The CDR3 runs to 12 residues. As DNA, the CDR3 is TGCGCCAGCAGCTCAACAGGGGTCGAGCAGTACTTC. As protein: CASSSTGVEQYF.

This chain uses TRBV7-3 with TRBJ2-1, with 11 nucleotides matching TRBD2. The junction had 4 bases not matched to a gene; V was cut back by 2 bases and J by 7 bases. Looked up from germline, CDR1 is SGHTA and CDR2 is FQGTGA. CDR3 length equals 15 residues. As DNA, the CDR3 is TGTGCCAGCAGCTTAGTACTAGCGGGAGCGAATGAGCAGTTCTTC. It is translated as CASSLVLAGANEQFF.

This rearrangement joins TRBV28 to TRBJ1-5, with D tentatively TRBD1 (5 bases). Germline V CDR1 and CDR2: MDHEN, SYDVKM. The CDR3 runs 16 residues. Trimming cost V 5 bases and J 3 bases, with 17 bases left between them. This CDR3 reads CASSPTPGGPNQPQHF. The CDR3 DNA reads as TGTGCCAGCAGTCCGACCCCCGGGGGACCCAATCAGCCCCAGCATTTT.

This chain joins TRBV7-2 and TRBJ1-6; 7 bases align to TRBD1. The CDR3 loop spans 14 amino acids. Trimming cost V 5 bases and J 7 bases; bases outside gene matches: 5. From germline, CDR1 is SGHTA and CDR2 FQGNSA. The CDR3 sequence is CASSDRVRNSPLHF. The CDR3 DNA follows: TGTGCCAGCAGCGACAGGGTACGGAATTCACCCCTCCACTTT. Combining the CDR3 with reference TRBV7-2 and TRBJ1-6 gives the whole variable domain GAGVSQSPSNKVTEKGKDVELRCDPISGHTALYWYRQSLGQGLEFLIYFQGNSAPDKSGLPSDRFSAERTGGSVSTLTIQRTQQEDSAVYLCASSDRVRNSPLHFGNGTRLTVT.

This chain links TRBV7-2 with TRBJ1-5; 7 positions match TRBD1. The CDR3 covers 16 residues. Trimming at V came to 5 bases and at J to 9 bases, leaving 16 bases not matched to a gene. Germline CDR1 is SGHTA and CDR2 is FQGNSA. CDR3 nucleotide sequence: TGTGCCAGCAGCCCCGGACCCGGGACAGATGAAGGGCCCCAGCATTTT. It translates to CASSPGPGTDEGPQHF. The full variable domain, rest sourced from reference TRBV7-2 and TRBJ1-5, is GAGVSQSPSNKVTEKGKDVELRCDPISGHTALYWYRQSLGQGLEFLIYFQGNSAPDKSGLPSDRFSAERTGGSVSTLTIQRTQQEDSAVYLCASSPGPGTDEGPQHFGDGTRLSIL.

J is TRBJ1-1 and V is TRBV4-3, with D hard to call. The V end lost 0 bases, the J end lost 10 bases, and 12 bases lay between the germline ends. Germline assignment: CDR1 LGHNA and CDR2 YSLEER. This CDR3 is built from 13 residues. The CDR3 reads CASSQEGRAVAFF. CDR3 nucleotides: TGCGCCAGCAGCCAAGAAGGGAGGGCAGTAGCTTTCTTT.